This T cell receptor (beta chain) is from a study of siplizumab effects on memory and regulatory T cells. Germline V CDR1 and CDR2: SGDLS, YYNGEE. There are 17 residues in the CDR3. The V gene end was trimmed by 2 bases and the J gene end by 3 bases; junction bases not matched to a gene: 12. TCRdb's table, derived via immunoSEQ multiplex PCR, lists solely in-frame clones and lacks some. This table has around 100,000 clones, over 90% appearing once. The sequence was obtained from a human donor in good health. Sequencing input: Tregs sorted from blood. The chain has TRBV9 and TRBJ2-3; 7 bases fit TRBD1. The chain's CDR3 is CASSVPRLGTETDTQYF. The CDR3 nucleotides read TGTGCCAGCAGCGTCCCCCGATTAGGGACAGAAACAGATACGCAGTATTTT.